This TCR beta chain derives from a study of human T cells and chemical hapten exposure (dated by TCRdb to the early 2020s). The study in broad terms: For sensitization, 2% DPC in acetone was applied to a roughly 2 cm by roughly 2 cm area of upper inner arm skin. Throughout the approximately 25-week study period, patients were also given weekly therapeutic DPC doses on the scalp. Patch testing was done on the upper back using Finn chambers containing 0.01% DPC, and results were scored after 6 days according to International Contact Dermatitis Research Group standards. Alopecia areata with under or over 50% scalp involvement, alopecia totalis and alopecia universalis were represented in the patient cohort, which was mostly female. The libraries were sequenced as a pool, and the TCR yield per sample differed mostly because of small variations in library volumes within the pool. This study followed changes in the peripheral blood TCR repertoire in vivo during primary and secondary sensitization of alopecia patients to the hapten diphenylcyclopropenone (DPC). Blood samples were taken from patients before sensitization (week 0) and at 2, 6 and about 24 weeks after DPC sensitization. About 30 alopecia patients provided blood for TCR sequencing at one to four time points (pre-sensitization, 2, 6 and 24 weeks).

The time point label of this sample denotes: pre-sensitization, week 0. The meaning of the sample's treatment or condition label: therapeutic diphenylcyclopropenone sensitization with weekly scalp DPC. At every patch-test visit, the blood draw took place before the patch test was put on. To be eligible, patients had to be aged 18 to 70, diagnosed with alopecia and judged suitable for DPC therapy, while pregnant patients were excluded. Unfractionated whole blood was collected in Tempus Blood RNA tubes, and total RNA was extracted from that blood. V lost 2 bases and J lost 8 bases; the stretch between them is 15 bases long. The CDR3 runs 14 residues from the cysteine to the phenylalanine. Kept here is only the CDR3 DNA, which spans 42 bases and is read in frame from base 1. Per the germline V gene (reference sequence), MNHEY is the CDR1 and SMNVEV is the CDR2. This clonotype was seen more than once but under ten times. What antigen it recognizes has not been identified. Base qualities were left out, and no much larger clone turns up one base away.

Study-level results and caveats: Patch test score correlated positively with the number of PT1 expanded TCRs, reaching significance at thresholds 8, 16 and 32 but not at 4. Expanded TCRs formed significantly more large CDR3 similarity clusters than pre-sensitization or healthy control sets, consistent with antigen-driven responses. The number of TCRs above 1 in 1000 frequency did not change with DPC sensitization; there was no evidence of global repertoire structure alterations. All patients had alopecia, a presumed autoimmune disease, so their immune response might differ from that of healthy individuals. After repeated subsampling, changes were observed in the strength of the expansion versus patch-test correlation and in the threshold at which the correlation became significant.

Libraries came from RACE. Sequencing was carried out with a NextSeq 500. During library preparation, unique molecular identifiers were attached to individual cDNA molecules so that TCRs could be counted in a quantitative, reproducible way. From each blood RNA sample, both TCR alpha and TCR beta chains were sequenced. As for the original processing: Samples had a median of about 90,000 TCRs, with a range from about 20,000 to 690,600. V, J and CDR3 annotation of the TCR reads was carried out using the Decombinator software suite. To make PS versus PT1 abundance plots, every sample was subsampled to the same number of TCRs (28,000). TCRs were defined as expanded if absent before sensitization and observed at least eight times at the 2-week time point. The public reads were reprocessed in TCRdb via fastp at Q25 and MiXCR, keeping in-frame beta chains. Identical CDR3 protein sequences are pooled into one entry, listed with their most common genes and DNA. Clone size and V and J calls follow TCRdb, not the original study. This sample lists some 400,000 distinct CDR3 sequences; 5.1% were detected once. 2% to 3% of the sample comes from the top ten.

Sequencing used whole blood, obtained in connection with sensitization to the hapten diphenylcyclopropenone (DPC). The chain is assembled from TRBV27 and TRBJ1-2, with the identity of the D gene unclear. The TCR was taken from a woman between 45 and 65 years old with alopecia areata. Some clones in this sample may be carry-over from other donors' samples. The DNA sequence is TGTGCCAGCAGTTTACGTGTCGCGGCTAGGGGCTACACCTTC. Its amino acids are CASSLRVAARGYTF.